The present entry profiles one T cell receptor (beta chain) with its context. Assay used: immunoSEQ multiplex PCR; TCRdb lists only in-frame clones, some missing. Of tens of thousands of clones in the sample, less than 90% are singletons; the top ten hold roughly 3.1%. CDR3 length equals 11 residues. V gave up 3 bases and J gave up 2 bases, with 0 bases separating them. Germline V gene data show CDR1 as SGHAT and CDR2 as FQNNGV. This sample stems from a study of OX40 agonist ivuxolimab in advanced cancers. For the study at large: Participants averaged around 60 years of age (range roughly 23 to 79) and were around 80% male.

This rearrangement joins TRBV11-2 to TRBJ2-3; D gene unclear. The TCR was taken from an adult with an advanced solid tumor such as melanoma, head and neck, liver or kidney cancer. Source: CD4+ or CD8+ T cells sorted from blood, taken in a trial of the OX40 agonist ivuxolimab. For the CDR3, the DNA is TGTGCCAGCAGCTTCACAGATACGCAGTATTTT. It translates to CASSFTDTQYF.